This T cell receptor (beta chain) came from a study of T-cell memory formation after mild COVID-19. There are 17 residues in the CDR3. From germline, CDR1 is MRHNA and CDR2 SNTAGT. J lost 4 bases, V lost 4 bases, and 8 bases had no gene match. Via MiXCR, TCRdb re-called the 5' RACE reads, giving one row per CDR3 protein. The data contain 170,000 or so distinct CDR3 sequences, about a fifth of them singletons. The clonotype originates from an adult woman who had mild COVID-19 (a few samples of this study predate the infection). Cell type and time point are not known. The V gene is TRBV6-4, the J gene TRBJ2-3; 13 bases map to TRBD2. Material: PBMCs or a T cell subset sorted from them (not recorded which). CDR3 sequence reads: CASSASGLAGAPDTQYF. The CDR3 bases are TGTGCCAGCAGTGCCTCAGGACTAGCGGGAGCCCCAGATACGCAGTATTTT.